This passage covers 9 T cell receptor beta chains from one sample sequenced in a study of human T cells and chemical hapten exposure. The time point was: pre-sensitization, week 0. Described treatment: therapeutic diphenylcyclopropenone sensitization with weekly scalp DPC. TCRdb re-called the RACE reads with MiXCR, one entry per CDR3 protein. The table includes over 85,000 distinct CDR3 sequences, under 14% detected once. Sequences were derived from whole blood, sampled in connection with sensitization to the hapten diphenylcyclopropenone (DPC). The receptors stem from a woman aged 55-70 years with alopecia areata. Some clones in this sample may be carry-over from other donors' samples.

This clonotype was counted between two and nine times. V is TRBV11-1 and J is TRBJ2-1; 8 bases agree with TRBD1. From germline, CDR1 is SGHAT and CDR2 FQDESV (reference sequence). CDR3 length: 16 amino acids. The ends lost 6 bases at V and 1 base at J; junction bases unmatched: 8. CDR3 DNA: TGTGCCAGCAGACGGACAGGGAGACTTTCCTACAATGAGCAGTTCTTC. This gives the protein CASRRTGRLSYNEQFF. The full variable domain, its missing parts supplied by reference TRBV11-1 and TRBJ2-1, is EAEVAQSPRYKITEKSQAVAFWCDPISGHATLYWYRQILGQGPELLVQFQDESVVDDSQLPKDRFSAERLKGVDSTLKIQPAELGDSAMYLCASRRTGRLSYNEQFFGPGTRLTVL.

Many counts were recorded for this clonotype. The rearrangement joins TRBV6-1 to TRBJ2-7; perhaps TRBD1 as D (5 bases). The V end lost 6 bases, the J end lost 1 base, and 13 bases lay between the germline ends. This CDR3 is 14 amino acids long. Germline CDR1 is MNHNS and CDR2 is SASEGT. The chain's CDR3 is CASRPSAGSYEQYF. CDR3 DNA sequence: TGTGCCAGCAGACCCTCAGCAGGGTCCTACGAGCAGTACTTC.

This clonotype occurred many times. This chain connects TRBV20-1 to TRBJ2-5; TRBD2 is a possible D gene (6 bases). The CDR3 consists of 15 residues. Between the trimmed V and J ends, which lost 5 bases and 2 bases, there was a span of 18 bases. CDR1 is DFQATT, CDR2 SNEGSKA, per germline (reference sequence). The CDR3 sequence is CSAEVRPGTQETQYF. Written as DNA, the CDR3 is TGCAGTGCTGAAGTCCGCCCCGGGACTCAAGAGACCCAGTACTTC.

This clonotype was observed at least ten times. The rearrangement uses TRBV11-2 and TRBJ2-5; D gene uncertain. The CDR3 is made up of 13 amino acids. Deletions cut 3 bases from V and 2 bases from J, with 7 bases between. Germline values: CDR1 SGHAT, CDR2 FQNNGV. The CDR3 is CASSLNRQETQYF. The DNA of the CDR3 is TGTGCCAGCAGCTTGAACCGACAAGAGACCCAGTACTTC.

A word on this clonotype: At one boundary the junction diverges from the germline segment, which might be a read error. The V call is TRBV7-2, the J call TRBJ2-6, with 12 bases fitting TRBD1. This CDR3 is built from 19 residues. Germline V gene data show CDR1 as SGHTA and CDR2 as FQGNSA. The CDR3 reads CASSSPTGTGGYGADVLTF. For the CDR3, the DNA is TGTGCCAGCAGCTCCCCCACCGGGACAGGGGGCTATGGGGCCGACGTCCTGACTTTC.

There are a few counts of this clonotype. CDR3 coding DNA: TGCGCCAGCAGCCAAGATAGGTACAGGGGGTCTGATACGCAGTATTTT. Protein: CASSQDRYRGSDTQYF. The chain recombines TRBV4-1 with TRBJ2-3; 8 bases match TRBD1. Unmatched junction bases numbered 8, after V lost 0 bases and J lost 6 bases. The V gene's germline CDR1 is MGHRA and CDR2 YSYEKL. This CDR3 has 16 amino acids.

This clonotype has ten or more counts. The CDR3 region has the DNA TGCGCCAGCAGCTTGGTGGGAACAGATACGCAGTATTTT. This encodes CASSLVGTDTQYF. The rearrangement joins TRBV5-1 to TRBJ2-3; D unclear. This CDR3 is built from 13 residues. Germline CDR1 and CDR2: SGHRS and YFSETQ. Trimming took 0 bases from V and 3 from J, leaving 5 bases between them. The variable domain in full, completed from reference TRBV5-1 and TRBJ2-3, reads KAGVTQTPRYLIKTRGQQVTLSCSPISGHRSVSWYQQTPGQGLQFLFEYFSETQRNKGNFPGRFSGRQFSNSRSEMNVSTLELGDSALYLCASSLVGTDTQYFGPGTRLTVL.

This clonotype was recorded many times. The junction does not match germline at one end; this may be a read error. This chain uses TRBV5-1 with TRBJ2-5, with no clear D. There are 11 residues in the CDR3. The germline gives CDR1 SGHRS, CDR2 YFSETQ. CDR3 nucleotide sequence: TGTGCCAGCAGCTTAGAAGAGACCCAGTACTTC. It specifies CASSLEETQYF.

This clonotype turned up a few times. The chain uses TRBV29-1 and TRBJ1-2; tentative D call: TRBD1 (5 bases). The V end lost 3 bases, the J end lost 8 bases, and 10 bases lay between the germline ends. This CDR3 has 11 amino acids. Germline CDR1 reads SQVTM; CDR2 reads ANQGSEA. CDR3 DNA sequence: TGCAGCGTTGACAGGGTTTACGGCTACACCTTC. Amino acids: CSVDRVYGYTF.